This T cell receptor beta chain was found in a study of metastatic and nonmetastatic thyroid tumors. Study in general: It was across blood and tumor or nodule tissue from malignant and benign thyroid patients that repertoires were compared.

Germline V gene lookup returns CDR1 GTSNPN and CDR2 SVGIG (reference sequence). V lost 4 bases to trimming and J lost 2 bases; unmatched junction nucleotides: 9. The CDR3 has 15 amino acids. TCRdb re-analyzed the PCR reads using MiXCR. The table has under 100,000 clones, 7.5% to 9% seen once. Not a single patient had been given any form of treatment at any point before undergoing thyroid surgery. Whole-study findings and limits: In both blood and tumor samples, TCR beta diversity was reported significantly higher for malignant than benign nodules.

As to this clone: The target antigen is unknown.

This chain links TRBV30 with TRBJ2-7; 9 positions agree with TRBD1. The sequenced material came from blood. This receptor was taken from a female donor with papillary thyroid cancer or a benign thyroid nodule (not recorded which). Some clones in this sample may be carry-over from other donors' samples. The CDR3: CAWNPPGQGAYEQYF. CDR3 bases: TGTGCCTGGAATCCACCGGGACAGGGAGCCTACGAGCAGTACTTC.